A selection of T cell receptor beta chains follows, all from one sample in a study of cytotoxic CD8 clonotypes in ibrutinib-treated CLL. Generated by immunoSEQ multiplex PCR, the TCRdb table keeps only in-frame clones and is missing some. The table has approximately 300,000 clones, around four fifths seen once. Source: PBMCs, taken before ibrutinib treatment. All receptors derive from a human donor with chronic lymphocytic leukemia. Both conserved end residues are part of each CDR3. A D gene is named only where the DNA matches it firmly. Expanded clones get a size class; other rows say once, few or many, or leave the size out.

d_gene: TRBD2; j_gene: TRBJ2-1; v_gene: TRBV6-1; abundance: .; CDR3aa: CASSELAGVIQGAYNEQFF; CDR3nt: TGTGCCAGCAGTGAGCTAGCGGGAGTGATACAGGGGGCCTACAATGAGCAGTTCTTC
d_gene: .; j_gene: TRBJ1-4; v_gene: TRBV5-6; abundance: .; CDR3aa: CASTWTGVNEKLFF; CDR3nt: TGTGCCAGCACCTGGACGGGTGTTAATGAAAAACTGTTTTTT
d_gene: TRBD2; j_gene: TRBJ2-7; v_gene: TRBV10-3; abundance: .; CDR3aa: CAISEGTSGRAYEQYF; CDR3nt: TGTGCCATCAGTGAAGGGACTAGCGGGAGGGCCTACGAGCAGTACTTC
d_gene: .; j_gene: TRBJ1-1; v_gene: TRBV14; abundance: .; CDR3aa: CASSQDLGDTEAFF; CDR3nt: TGTGCCAGCAGCCAAGATTTAGGGGACACTGAAGCTTTCTTT
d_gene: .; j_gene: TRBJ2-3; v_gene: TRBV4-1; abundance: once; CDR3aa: CASSQDGFADTQYF; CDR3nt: TGCGCCAGCAGCCAAGATGGATTTGCAGATACGCAGTATTTT
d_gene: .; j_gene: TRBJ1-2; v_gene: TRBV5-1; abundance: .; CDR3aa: CASSLETPNYGYTF; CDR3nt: TGCGCCAGCAGCTTGGAGACACCTAACTATGGCTACACCTTC
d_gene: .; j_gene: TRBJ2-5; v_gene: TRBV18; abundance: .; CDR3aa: CASSLDRQQETQYF; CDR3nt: TGTGCCAGCTCACTTGACAGGCAACAAGAGACCCAGTACTTC
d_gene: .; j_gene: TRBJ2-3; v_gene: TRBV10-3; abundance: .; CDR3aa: CAISPGQSTDTQYF; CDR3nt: TGTGCCATCAGCCCGGGCCAAAGCACAGATACGCAGTATTTT
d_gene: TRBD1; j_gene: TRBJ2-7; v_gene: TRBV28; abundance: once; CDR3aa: CASSLDTGGGSYEQYF; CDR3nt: TGTGCCAGCAGTTTGGACACAGGGGGAGGATCCTACGAGCAGTACTTC
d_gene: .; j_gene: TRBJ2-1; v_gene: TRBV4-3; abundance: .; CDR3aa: CASSQEFTGNEQFF; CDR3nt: TGCGCCAGCAGCCAAGAGTTTACGGGTAATGAGCAGTTCTTC
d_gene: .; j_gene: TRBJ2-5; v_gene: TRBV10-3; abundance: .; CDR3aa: CAISEGDTQETQYF; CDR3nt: TGTGCCATCAGTGAGGGGGACACCCAAGAGACCCAGTACTTC